This TCR beta chain was obtained from a study of T cell responses to AZD1222 COVID-19 vaccine. Regarding the study as a whole: At 160-218 and 743-854, vaccine-associated CD4 TCRs were dominant, and they spanned spike.

Measured with immunoSEQ multiplex PCR; TCRdb has only the in-frame clones, and not every one. This sample carries 98,000 or so clones, approximately 84% of them seen once, and the ten largest clones take 13% to 15%. Points on this clone: Antigen: not known.

The sequence came from an adult who received the AZD1222 COVID-19 vaccine. The material was peripheral blood, obtained 28 days after the second AZD1222 dose.

This CDR3 reads CATSDRTGNYGYTF. The DNA for the CDR3 is TGTGCCACCAGTGATCGGACCGGGAACTATGGCTACACCTTC. J is TRBJ1-2 and V is TRBV24-1, with D unclear. V was clipped by 3 bases and J by 2 bases, with 9 bases between them. From germline, CDR1 is KGHDR and CDR2 SFDVKD. The CDR3 spans 14 residues.